These T cell receptor beta chains were read from a single sample in a study of post-analysis software for immune sequencing data. TCRdb re-called the PCR reads through MiXCR, storing one row per CDR3 protein. The sample consists of about 800,000 distinct CDR3 sequences, 25% to 30% of them appearing once. Specimen: blood. The receptors here all came from a girl aged 10-17 years with multiple sclerosis. Both conserved end residues are part of each CDR3. The D gene is left open where the match is weak. Expanded clones are given a class, and other clones once, few, many or no size at all.

>.|.|TRBV5-1|TRBJ2-5
TGCGCCAGCAGCTTGGAGCCAGGGAGGCAAGAGACCCAGTACTTC
CASSLEPGRQETQYF
>.|.|TRBV20-1|TRBJ2-3
TGCAGTGCTACGGGCGGAGATACGCAGTATTTT
CSATGGDTQYF
>once|.|TRBV27|TRBJ2-2
TGTGCCAGCAGTGGAGGAAACAGGGAGCTGTTTTTT
CASSGGNRELFF
>.|TRBD2|TRBV12-3/TRBV12-4|TRBJ2-1
TGTGCCAGCAGTTTATACACTAGCGGCAGCTCCTACAATGAGCAGTTCTTC
CASSLYTSGSSYNEQFF
>.|TRBD2|TRBV7-9|TRBJ2-7
TGTGCCAGCAGGAGACAGGCCGGGACTAGCGGGGAAGACTACGAGCAGTACTTC
CASRRQAGTSGEDYEQYF
>.|TRBD1|TRBV5-6|TRBJ2-2
TGTGCCAGCAGCTCGTCGGACAGGGGGCTGTTTTTT
CASSSSDRGLFF
>.|.|TRBV29-1|TRBJ2-6
TGCAGCGTTCAGCGCTCTGGGGCCAACGTCCTGACTTTC
CSVQRSGANVLTF
>.|TRBD1|TRBV12-3/TRBV12-4|TRBJ1-5
TGTGCCAGCAGTTTAGGCCAGGGGACAGAGGATCAGCCCCAGCATTTT
CASSLGQGTEDQPQHF
>many|.|TRBV24-1|TRBJ2-1
TGTGCCACCGGGGACAGACAAAGGTCTAGCGATGAGCAGTTCTTC
CATGDRQRSSDEQFF
>.|.|TRBV6-5|TRBJ2-3
TGTGCCAGCAGGTCCGCCGGGACTAGCACAGATACGCAGTATTTT
CASRSAGTSTDTQYF
>.|TRBD2|TRBV3-1|TRBJ2-5
TGTGCCAGCAGCCAAGACACTAGCGGGAGTAAGACCCAGTACTTC
CASSQDTSGSKTQYF
>few|TRBD1|TRBV5-1|TRBJ1-4
TGCGCCAGCAGCTCGACAGGGTTGCCTAATGAAAAACTGTTTTTT
CASSSTGLPNEKLFF
>few|.|TRBV7-9|TRBJ2-5
TGTGCCAGCAGCCCGGTGCGGGACACACAGCGAGAGACCCAGTACTTC
CASSPVRDTQRETQYF
>few|TRBD2|TRBV9|TRBJ2-3
TGTGCCAGCGATTTAGGTAGCGGGGGCGCCGGGGTGACAGATACGCAGTATTTT
CASDLGSGGAGVTDTQYF
>many|TRBD1|TRBV29-1|TRBJ1-6
TGCAGCGTTGGAGGGGGCGGATCACCCCTCCACTTT
CSVGGGGSPLHF
>few|.|TRBV5-5|TRBJ1-2
TGTGCCAGCACCGCGACAAGGTCATCACCCTCCTATGGCTACACCTTC
CASTATRSSPSYGYTF
>few|.|TRBV20-1|TRBJ2-1
TGCAGTGCTAGAGATGTCGGAGGAACGAATGAGCAGTTCTTC
CSARDVGGTNEQFF
>few|TRBD2|TRBV6-5|TRBJ2-4
TGTGCCAGCAGTTACCGCGGACTAGCGGGAGCACCGTCCAAAAACATTCAGTACTTC
CASSYRGLAGAPSKNIQYF
>.|TRBD1|TRBV12-3/TRBV12-4|TRBJ1-6
TGTGCCAGCAGTCCAGGGGGCCGGGGGAATTCACCCCTCCACTTT
CASSPGGRGNSPLHF
>.|TRBD2|TRBV4-3|TRBJ2-7
TGCGCCAGCAGCCGAGACAGGGGACTAGCGGGATACGAGCAGTACTTC
CASSRDRGLAGYEQYF
>many|.|TRBV4-1|TRBJ2-1
TGCGCCAGCAGCCAAGATCGCGGGGTCTGGAATGAGCAGTTCTTC
CASSQDRGVWNEQFF
>.|.|TRBV6-2/TRBV6-3|TRBJ1-3
TGTGCCAGCTCATCACCGGGACTCCTCTTATCTGGAAACACCATATATTTT
CASSSPGLLLSGNTIYF
>many|.|TRBV5-1|TRBJ2-1
TGCGCCAGCAGCTTGCTCCTGGGATCCATCGAGCAGTTCTTC
CASSLLLGSIEQFF
>.|TRBD1|TRBV20-1|TRBJ2-5
TGCAGTGCTTTAGACCCGGGGACAGGGCAAGAGACCCAGTACTTC
CSALDPGTGQETQYF
>many|.|TRBV7-2|TRBJ2-5
TGTGCCAGCAGCTCCTCCCCAGGGGAGGAGACCCAGTACTTC
CASSSSPGEETQYF
>.|TRBD1|TRBV14|TRBJ1-4
TGTGCCAGCAGTACCGGGACAGGGGCTGAAAAACTGTTTTTT
CASSTGTGAEKLFF
>few|TRBD1|TRBV7-9|TRBJ1-1
TGTGCCAGCAGCGTGACAGGGGGCGCGAACACTGAAGCTTTCTTT
CASSVTGGANTEAFF
>many|.|TRBV5-4|TRBJ2-6
TGTGCCAGCAGCCTAGGGCGAGAAGGGGCCAACGTCCTGACTTTC
CASSLGREGANVLTF
>.|.|TRBV2|TRBJ2-1
TGTGCCAGCTCTTCAGGGAGCAATGAGCAGTTCTTC
CASSSGSNEQFF
>.|.|TRBV20-1|TRBJ1-2
TGCAGTGCTGAGGCTGAAGGACAGCACTGTGGCTACACCTTC
CSAEAEGQHCGYTF
>.|TRBD2|TRBV24-1|TRBJ2-3
TGTGCCACCAGTGATTTCCTAGCGGGGGGCTCAGATACGCAGTATTTT
CATSDFLAGGSDTQYF
>.|.|TRBV12-3/TRBV12-4|TRBJ1-1
TGTGCCAGCAGACGACGCCGGACAAAAATCGAGCCTGAAGCTTTCTTT
CASRRRRTKIEPEAFF
>many|.|TRBV10-3|TRBJ2-7
TGTGCCAGCAGGCCCTACTCAACCTACGAGCAGTACTTC
CASRPYSTYEQYF
>.|TRBD2|TRBV12-3/TRBV12-4|TRBJ2-5
TGTGCCAGCAGCGGGACTAGCGGGAGGACGGAGCAGTACTTC
CASSGTSGRTEQYF
>.|.|TRBV4-2|TRBJ2-3
TGTGCCAGCAGCCAAGACCCGGCTAGTGACCCAGATACGCAGTATTTT
CASSQDPASDPDTQYF
>.|.|TRBV6-5|TRBJ2-1
TGTGCCAGCAGTTCCTGGGGCTACAATGAGCAGTTCTTC
CASSSWGYNEQFF
>.|.|TRBV29-1|TRBJ2-5
TGCAGCGTACAACCACTGGACGGGACCCAGTACTTC
CSVQPLDGTQYF